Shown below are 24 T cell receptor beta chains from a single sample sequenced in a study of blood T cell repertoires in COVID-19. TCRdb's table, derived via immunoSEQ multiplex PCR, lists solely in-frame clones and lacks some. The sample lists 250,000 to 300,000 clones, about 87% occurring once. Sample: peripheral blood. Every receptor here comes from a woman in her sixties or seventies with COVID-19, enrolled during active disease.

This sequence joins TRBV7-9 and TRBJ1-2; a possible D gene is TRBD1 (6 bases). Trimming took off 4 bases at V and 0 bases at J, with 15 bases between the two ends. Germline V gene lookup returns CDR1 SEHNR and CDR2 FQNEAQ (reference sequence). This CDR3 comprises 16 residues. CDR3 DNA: TGTGCCAGCAGCTCCGGACAGAAGCGACCTAACTATGGCTACACCTTC. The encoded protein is CASSSGQKRPNYGYTF.

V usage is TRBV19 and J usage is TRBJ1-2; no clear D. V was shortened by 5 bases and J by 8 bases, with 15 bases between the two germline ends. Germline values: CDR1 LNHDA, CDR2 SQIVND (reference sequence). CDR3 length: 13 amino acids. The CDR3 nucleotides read TGTGCCAGTAGTCCAGACCGGGTACGGGGCTACACCTTC. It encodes CASSPDRVRGYTF.

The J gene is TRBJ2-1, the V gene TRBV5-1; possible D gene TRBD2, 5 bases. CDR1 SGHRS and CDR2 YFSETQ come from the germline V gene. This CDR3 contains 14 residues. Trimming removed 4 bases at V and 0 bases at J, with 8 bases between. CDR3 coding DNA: TGCGCCAGCAGCCCGGGGAGCTCCTACAATGAGCAGTTCTTC. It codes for CASSPGSSYNEQFF.

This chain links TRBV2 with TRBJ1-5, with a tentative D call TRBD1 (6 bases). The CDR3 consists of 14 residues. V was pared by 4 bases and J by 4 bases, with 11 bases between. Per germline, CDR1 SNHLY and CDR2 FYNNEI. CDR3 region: CASSAGTSNQPQHF. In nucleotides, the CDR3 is TGTGCCAGCAGTGCTGGGACATCGAATCAGCCCCAGCATTTT.

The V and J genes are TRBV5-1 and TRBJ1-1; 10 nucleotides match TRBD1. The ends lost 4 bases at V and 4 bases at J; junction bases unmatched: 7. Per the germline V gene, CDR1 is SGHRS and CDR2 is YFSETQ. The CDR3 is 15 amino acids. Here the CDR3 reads CASSPGQGPVTEAFF. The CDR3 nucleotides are TGCGCCAGCAGCCCGGGACAGGGGCCGGTCACTGAAGCTTTCTTT.

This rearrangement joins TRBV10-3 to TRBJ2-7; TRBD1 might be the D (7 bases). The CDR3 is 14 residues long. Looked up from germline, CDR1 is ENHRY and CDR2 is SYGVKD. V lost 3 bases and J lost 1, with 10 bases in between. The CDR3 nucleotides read TGTGCCATCAGTGACAGGGGGACTTCCTACGAGCAGTACTTC. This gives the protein CAISDRGTSYEQYF.

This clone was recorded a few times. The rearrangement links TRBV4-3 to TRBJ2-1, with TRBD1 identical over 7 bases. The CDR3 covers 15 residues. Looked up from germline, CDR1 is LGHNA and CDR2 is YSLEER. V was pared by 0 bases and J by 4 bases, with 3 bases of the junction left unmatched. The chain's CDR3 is CASSQDGDSYNEQFF. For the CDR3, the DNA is TGCGCCAGCAGCCAAGATGGGGACAGTTACAATGAGCAGTTCTTC.

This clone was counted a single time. The CDR3 DNA is TGTGCCACCAGTGACTACGGGACACCCTATGGCTACACCTTC. As protein: CATSDYGTPYGYTF. This chain joins TRBV24-1 and TRBJ1-2, with D tentatively TRBD1 (6 bases). The CDR3 totals 14 residues. Germline V gene lookup returns CDR1 KGHDR and CDR2 SFDVKD. Trimming removed 4 bases from V and 4 bases from J, with 12 bases in between.

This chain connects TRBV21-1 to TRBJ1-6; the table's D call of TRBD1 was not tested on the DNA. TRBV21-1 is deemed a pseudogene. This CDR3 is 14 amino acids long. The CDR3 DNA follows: TGTGCCAGCAGCAAGGGCCACAATAATTCACCCCTCCACTTT. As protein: CASSKGHNNSPLHF.

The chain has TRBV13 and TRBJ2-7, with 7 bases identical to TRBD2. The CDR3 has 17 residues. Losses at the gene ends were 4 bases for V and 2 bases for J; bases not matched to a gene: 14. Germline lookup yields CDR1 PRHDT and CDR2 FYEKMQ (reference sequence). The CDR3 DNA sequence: TGTGCCAGCAGCTCCCAGTCAGGAGCTAGCGGAGCCTACGAGCAGTACTTC. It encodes CASSSQSGASGAYEQYF. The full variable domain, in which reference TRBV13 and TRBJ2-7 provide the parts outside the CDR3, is AAGVIQSPRHLIKEKRETATLKCYPIPRHDTVYWYQQGPGQDPQFLISFYEKMQSDKGSIPDRFSAQQFSDYHSELNMSSLELGDSALYFCASSSQSGASGAYEQYFGPGTRLTVT.

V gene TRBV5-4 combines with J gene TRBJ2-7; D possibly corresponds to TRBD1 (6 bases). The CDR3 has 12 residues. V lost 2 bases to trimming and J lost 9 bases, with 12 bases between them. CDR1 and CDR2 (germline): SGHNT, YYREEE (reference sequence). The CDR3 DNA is TGTGCCAGCAGCTTATGGGGGCAGGGGCAGTACTTC. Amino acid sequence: CASSLWGQGQYF.

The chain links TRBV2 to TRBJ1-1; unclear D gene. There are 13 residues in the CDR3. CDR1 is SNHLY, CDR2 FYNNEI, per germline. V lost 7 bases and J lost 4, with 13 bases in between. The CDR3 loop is CASKTTVSTEAFF. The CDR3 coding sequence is TGTGCCAGCAAAACAACAGTCTCCACTGAAGCTTTCTTT.

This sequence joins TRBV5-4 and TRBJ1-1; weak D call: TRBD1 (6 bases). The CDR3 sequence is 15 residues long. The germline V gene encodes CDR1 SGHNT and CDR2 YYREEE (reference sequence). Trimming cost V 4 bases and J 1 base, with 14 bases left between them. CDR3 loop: CASSPRGGANTEAFF. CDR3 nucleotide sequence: TGTGCCAGCAGCCCCCGCGGGGGGGCGAACACTGAAGCTTTCTTT.

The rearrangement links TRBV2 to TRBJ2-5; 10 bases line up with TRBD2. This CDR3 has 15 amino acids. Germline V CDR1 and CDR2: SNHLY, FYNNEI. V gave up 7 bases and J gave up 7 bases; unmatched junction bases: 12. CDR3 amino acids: CASNGGLANWGTQYF. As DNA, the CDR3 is TGTGCCAGCAACGGGGGACTAGCGAATTGGGGGACCCAGTACTTC.

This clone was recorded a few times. In DNA form, the CDR3 reads TGTGCCAGCAGCTTAGCAACTAGCGTAACCTACGAGCAGTACTTC. Translated, it gives CASSLATSVTYEQYF. The V gene is TRBV13, the J gene TRBJ2-7; 7 bases align to TRBD2. The CDR3 has 15 residues. The V gene end was trimmed by 1 base and the J gene end by 2 bases; junction bases not matched to a gene: 5. The germline CDR1 and CDR2 sequences are PRHDT and FYEKMQ (reference sequence).

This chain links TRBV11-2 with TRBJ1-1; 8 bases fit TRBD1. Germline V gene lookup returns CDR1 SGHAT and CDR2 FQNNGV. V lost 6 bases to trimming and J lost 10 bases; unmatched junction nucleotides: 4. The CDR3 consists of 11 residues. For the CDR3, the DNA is TGTGCCAGCAGAGAACAGGGGGGAGCTTTCTTT. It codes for CASREQGGAFF.

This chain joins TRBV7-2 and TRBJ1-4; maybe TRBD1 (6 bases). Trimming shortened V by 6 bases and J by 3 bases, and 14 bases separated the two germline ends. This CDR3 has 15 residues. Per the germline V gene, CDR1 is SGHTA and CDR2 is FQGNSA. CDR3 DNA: TGTGCCAGCAGAGCTTTCAGGGGTCCTAATGAAAAACTGTTTTTT. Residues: CASRAFRGPNEKLFF.

CDR3 region: CASSLLDRPGSYEQYF. The CDR3, as DNA: TGTGCCAGCAGCTTATTGGACAGGCCTGGCTCCTACGAGCAGTACTTC. The chain is built from TRBV13 and TRBJ2-7; TRBD1 matches 7 bases. The CDR3 has 16 amino acids. Germline V gene lookup returns CDR1 PRHDT and CDR2 FYEKMQ (reference sequence). After removal of 2 bases from V and 0 bases from J, the junction contained 7 bases not matched to a gene.

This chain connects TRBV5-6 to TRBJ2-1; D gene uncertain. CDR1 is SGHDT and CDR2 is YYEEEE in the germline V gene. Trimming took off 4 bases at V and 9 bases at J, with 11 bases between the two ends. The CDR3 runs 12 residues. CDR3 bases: TGTGCCAGCAGCAGGAGCGTCCTTGAGCAGTTCTTC. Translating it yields CASSRSVLEQFF.

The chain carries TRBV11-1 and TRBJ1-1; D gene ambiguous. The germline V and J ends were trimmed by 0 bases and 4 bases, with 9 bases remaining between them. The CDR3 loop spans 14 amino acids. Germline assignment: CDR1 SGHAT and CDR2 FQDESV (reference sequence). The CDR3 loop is CASSLAGAGTEAFF. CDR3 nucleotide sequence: TGTGCCAGCAGCTTAGCGGGCGCGGGCACTGAAGCTTTCTTT.

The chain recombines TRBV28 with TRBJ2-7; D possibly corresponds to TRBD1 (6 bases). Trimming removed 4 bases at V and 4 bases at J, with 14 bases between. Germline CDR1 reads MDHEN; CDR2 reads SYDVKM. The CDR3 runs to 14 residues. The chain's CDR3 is CASSYPGHGYEQYF. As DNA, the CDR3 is TGTGCCAGCAGTTATCCGGGACACGGATACGAGCAGTACTTC.

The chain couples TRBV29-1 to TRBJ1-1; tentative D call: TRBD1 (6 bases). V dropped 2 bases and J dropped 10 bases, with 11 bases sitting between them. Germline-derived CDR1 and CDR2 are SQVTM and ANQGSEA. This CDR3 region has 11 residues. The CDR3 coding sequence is TGCAGCGTTGAATCCAGGGGCGGAGCTTTCTTT. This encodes CSVESRGGAFF.

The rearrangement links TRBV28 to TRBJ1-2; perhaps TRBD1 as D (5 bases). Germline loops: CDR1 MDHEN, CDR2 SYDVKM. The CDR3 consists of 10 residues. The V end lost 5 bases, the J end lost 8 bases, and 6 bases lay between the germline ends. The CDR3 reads CASSPGGYTF. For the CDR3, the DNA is TGTGCCAGCAGTCCAGGGGGCTACACCTTC.

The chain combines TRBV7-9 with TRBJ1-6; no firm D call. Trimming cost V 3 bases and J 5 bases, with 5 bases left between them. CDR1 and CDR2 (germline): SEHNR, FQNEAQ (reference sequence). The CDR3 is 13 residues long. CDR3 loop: CASSFNDNSPLHF. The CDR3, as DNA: TGTGCCAGCAGCTTTAATGATAATTCACCCCTCCACTTT. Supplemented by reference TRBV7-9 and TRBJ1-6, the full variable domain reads DTGVSQNPRHKITKRGQNVTFRCDPISEHNRLYWYRQTLGQGPEFLTYFQNEAQLEKSRLLSDRFSAERPKGSFSTLEIQRTEQGDSAMYLCASSFNDNSPLHFGNGTRLTVT.